One and the same sample provided the 5 T cell receptor beta chains below, sequenced in a study of shared clonotypes between healthy human individuals. Sequencing was performed with immunoSEQ multiplex PCR; in TCRdb, only in-frame clones are kept and a portion is missing. The data hold fewer than 1.6 million clones, with around 98.5% observed a single time. Source material: naive CD4+ T cells sorted from blood. The subset here: CD45RA+ positively selected. These receptors were taken from a man aged 30 to 39 in good health.

The chain links TRBV19 to TRBJ1-5; TRBD1 agrees at 10 bases. Germline CDR1 reads LNHDA; CDR2 reads SQIVND (reference sequence). Trimming at V came to 7 bases and at J to 9 bases, leaving 6 bases not matched to a gene. CDR3 size: 13 residues. The CDR3 coding sequence is TGTGCCAGTAATCGACAGGGGGCATCGCCCCAGCATTTT. Its translation is CASNRQGASPQHF.

The rearrangement uses TRBV11-2 and TRBJ2-3; maybe TRBD2 (6 bases). This CDR3 spans 15 amino acids. The V gene lost 4 bases and the J gene lost 6 bases, with 17 bases spanning the gap. Germline CDR1 is SGHAT and CDR2 is FQNNGV. The CDR3 is CASSSSGVQGDTQYF. CDR3 nucleotides: TGTGCCAGCAGCTCTTCGGGAGTGCAAGGGGATACGCAGTATTTT.

The DNA of the CDR3 is TGTGCCAGCAGTCCGGGCTACCGGAGCTCCTACGAGCAGTACTTC. This sequence encodes CASSPGYRSSYEQYF. V usage is TRBV28 and J usage is TRBJ2-7; no clear D. Germline lookup yields CDR1 MDHEN and CDR2 SYDVKM. Trimming pared 5 bases from V and 0 bases from J, leaving 14 bases between. This CDR3 contains 15 residues.

The rearrangement links TRBV14 to TRBJ1-4; no firm D call. The CDR3 length is 14 residues. Germline values: CDR1 SGHDN, CDR2 FVKESK. V was pared by 4 bases and J by 3 bases, with 9 bases between. CDR3 sequence reads: CASSPAVPNEKLFF. As DNA, the CDR3 is TGTGCCAGCAGCCCGGCAGTTCCTAATGAAAAACTGTTTTTT.

This chain uses TRBV28 with TRBJ1-4; no firm D call. Trimming removed 6 bases from V and 7 bases from J, with 9 bases in between. Germline V gene lookup returns CDR1 MDHEN and CDR2 SYDVKM. The CDR3 has 12 residues. Here the CDR3 reads CASSPAGEKLFF. As DNA, the CDR3 is TGTGCCAGCAGCCCCGCCGGTGAAAAACTGTTTTTT.